These 29 T cell receptor beta chains originate from one sample sequenced in a study of T cell responses to AZD1222 COVID-19 vaccine. Here immunoSEQ multiplex PCR was the method, and the copy in TCRdb shows in-frame clones only, minus some. The sample records some 100,000 clones, 85% to 90% being singletons. This material consisted of peripheral blood, taken on day 0 of AZD1222 vaccination. These receptor sequences come from an adult in good health.

The chain has TRBV7-9 and TRBJ1-1; 7 bases map to TRBD1. Trimming took 2 bases from V and 5 from J; bases not matched to a gene: 5. Germline lookup yields CDR1 SEHNR and CDR2 FQNEAQ (reference sequence). This CDR3 contains 14 residues. This CDR3 is CASSLTGVGTEAFF. In DNA, the CDR3 is TGTGCCAGCAGCTTAACAGGGGTGGGAACTGAAGCTTTCTTT.

V is TRBV29-1 and J is TRBJ1-1; D uncertain. Germline V gene sequence: CDR1 SQVTM, CDR2 ANQGSEA. The CDR3 is 12 residues long. V lost 3 bases to trimming and J lost 2 bases, with 7 bases between them. CDR3: CSVEDLNTEAFF. CDR3 bases: TGCAGCGTTGAGGACCTAAACACTGAAGCTTTCTTT.

The genes are TRBV7-2 and TRBJ2-7; the D gene could be TRBD1 or TRBD2 (5 bases each). Germline V gene lookup returns CDR1 SGHTA and CDR2 FQGNSA. V dropped 5 bases and J dropped 4 bases, with 18 bases sitting between them. The CDR3 has 15 residues. CDR3 region: CASSQSVGRQYEQYF. The CDR3 DNA reads TGTGCCAGCAGCCAATCCGTGGGACGCCAGTACGAGCAGTACTTC.

This sequence joins TRBV11-3 and TRBJ1-1; D not resolved. The V gene lost 5 bases and the J gene lost 2 bases, with 9 bases spanning the gap. This CDR3 has 13 amino acids. Germline V gene lookup returns CDR1 SGHNT and CDR2 YENEEA. The CDR3 region is CASSATSNTEAFF. For the CDR3, the DNA is TGTGCCAGCAGCGCAACCTCTAACACTGAAGCTTTCTTT.

The chain has TRBV5-1 and TRBJ1-2; 7 positions match TRBD1. The CDR3 loop spans 15 amino acids. Germline CDR1 reads SGHRS; CDR2 reads YFSETQ. Losses at the gene ends were 4 bases for V and 7 bases for J; bases not matched to a gene: 13. For the CDR3, the DNA is TGCGCCAGCAGCAACCCGGACAGGTCCCTCGGTGGCTACACCTTC. This sequence encodes CASSNPDRSLGGYTF.

The CDR3: CASIGTGSPEAFF. Here the CDR3 DNA reads TGTGCCAGTATTGGGACAGGGAGCCCTGAAGCTTTCTTT. J is TRBJ1-1 and V is TRBV19; 9 bases fit TRBD1. The CDR3 is 13 residues long. Germline CDR1 reads LNHDA; CDR2 reads SQIVND (reference sequence). V shed 7 bases and J 6 bases; nucleotides not matched to a gene: 6.

The V and J genes are TRBV2 and TRBJ1-2; D is unresolved. Per germline, CDR1 SNHLY and CDR2 FYNNEI. This CDR3 contains 13 residues. V was cut by 3 bases and J by 8 bases, with 13 bases left in between. The CDR3, as DNA: TGTGCCAGCAGTGACGAAAGTGTTGAGGGCTACACCTTC. Its protein product is CASSDESVEGYTF. Drawing the rest from reference TRBV2 and TRBJ1-2, the complete variable domain is EPEVTQTPSHQVTQMGQEVILRCVPISNHLYFYWYRQILGQKVEFLVSFYNNEISEKSEIFDDQFSVERPDGSNFTLKIRSTKLEDSAMYFCASSDESVEGYTFGSGTRLTVV.

This clone was seen a single time. The rearrangement uses TRBV7-9 and TRBJ1-1; the D is unclear. The CDR3 has 14 residues. Germline-derived CDR1 and CDR2 are SEHNR and FQNEAQ (reference sequence). V lost 8 bases and J lost 0, with 13 bases in between. The CDR3 nucleotides are TGTGCCAGCGCCTACCCCGGGATGAACACTGAAGCTTTCTTT. Its protein is CASAYPGMNTEAFF.

CDR3 sequence: CASSLGTLDSGNTIYF. In nucleotides, the CDR3 is TGTGCCAGCAGCTTAGGTACTCTGGACTCTGGAAACACCATATATTTT. The V and J genes are TRBV7-2 and TRBJ1-3; D unclear. Germline V gene sequence: CDR1 SGHTA, CDR2 FQGNSA. CDR3 size: 16 residues. Between the trimmed V and J ends, which lost 1 base and 0 bases, there was a span of 10 bases.

V usage is TRBV29-1 and J usage is TRBJ1-2; D is perhaps TRBD1 (5 bases). Trimming removed 7 bases from V and 9 bases from J, with 21 bases in between. Germline V lookup: CDR1 SQVTM, CDR2 ANQGSEA. The CDR3 covers 13 residues. The CDR3 region is CSASNRPSQSYTF. The CDR3 region has the DNA TGCAGCGCCTCCAACAGGCCGTCCCAAAGCTACACCTTC.

The chain has TRBV5-1 and TRBJ1-1; D not certain. V lost 4 bases, J lost 1 base, and 8 bases lay in between. Per germline, CDR1 SGHRS and CDR2 YFSETQ. This CDR3 region has 13 residues. CDR3 loop: CASSPWGNTEAFF. The DNA for the CDR3 is TGCGCCAGCAGCCCCTGGGGGAACACTGAAGCTTTCTTT.

The J gene is TRBJ2-7, the V gene TRBV11-2; perhaps TRBD1 as D (7 bases). Germline V gene sequence: CDR1 SGHAT, CDR2 FQNNGV. The length of the CDR3 is 17 residues. V was cut by 2 bases and J by 5 bases, with 22 bases left in between. DNA for the CDR3: TGTGCCAGCAGCTTAAGAGGGGGCGGGACAGTGCTTGACGAGCAGTACTTC. Residues: CASSLRGGGTVLDEQYF.

The chain combines TRBV28 with TRBJ1-2; D not certain. There are 16 residues in the CDR3. The V and J ends lost 4 bases and 4 bases respectively, with 19 bases between them. The V gene's germline CDR1 is MDHEN and CDR2 SYDVKM. The CDR3 nucleotides read TGTGCCAGCAGTTCCTTAGGACGGTTATCCGTCTATGGCTACACCTTC. Its protein is CASSSLGRLSVYGYTF.

CDR3 region: CASSLGQQETQYF. The CDR3 DNA is TGTGCCAGCTCACTCGGACAGCAAGAGACCCAGTACTTC. The genes are TRBV18 and TRBJ2-5, with D perhaps TRBD1 (6 bases). The ends were cut back, 4 bases at V and 2 bases at J, with 8 bases in the middle. Germline V gene data show CDR1 as KGHSH and CDR2 as LQKENI. The CDR3 sequence is 13 residues long.

The chain carries TRBV24-1 and TRBJ2-1; the D gene is possibly TRBD1 (6 bases). CDR3 length: 15 amino acids. The V end was cut by 8 bases, the J end by 0 bases, with 13 bases between. Germline CDR1 is KGHDR and CDR2 is SFDVKD. The CDR3 nucleotides read TGTGCCACCACGACAGGACCGAGCTCCTACAATGAGCAGTTCTTC. Protein product: CATTTGPSSYNEQFF.

The chain carries TRBV29-1 and TRBJ1-1, with unresolved D. This CDR3 comprises 13 residues. V lost 7 bases to trimming and J lost 1 base, with 13 bases between them. In germline, CDR1 is SQVTM, CDR2 ANQGSEA. The CDR3 DNA is TGCAGCGGGCGACAATCTAGGAACACTGAAGCTTTCTTT. Residues: CSGRQSRNTEAFF.

This chain links TRBV7-2 with TRBJ1-1; no clear D. Germline V gives CDR1 SGHTA, CDR2 FQGNSA. V shed 2 bases and J shed 0 bases, with 4 bases lying between them. The CDR3 is 13 residues long. The CDR3, as DNA: TGTGCCAGCAGCTTACCATTGAACACTGAAGCTTTCTTT. Its translation is CASSLPLNTEAFF.

This clone was counted only a few times. This sequence joins TRBV30 and TRBJ1-3; D gene unclear. The ends were cut back, 2 bases at V and 0 bases at J, with 17 bases in the middle. CDR3 length: 17 residues. In germline, CDR1 is GTSNPN, CDR2 SVGIG (reference sequence). CDR3 amino acids: CAWSTKDGFFSGNTIYF. The CDR3 nucleotides read TGTGCCTGGAGTACGAAGGACGGTTTCTTCTCTGGAAACACCATATATTTT.

J is TRBJ2-7 and V is TRBV10-2, with D perhaps matching TRBD1 (6 bases). This CDR3 has 13 residues. V lost 5 bases and J lost 10, with 18 bases in between. Germline CDR1 WSHSY, CDR2 SAAADI. CDR3: CASSNPGQGPQYF. The CDR3 coding sequence is TGCGCCAGCAGTAATCCGGGACAAGGCCCCCAGTACTTC.

The chain links TRBV4-1 to TRBJ1-2, with D unresolved. The V and J ends lost 5 bases and 8 bases respectively, with 18 bases between them. The CDR3 contains 14 residues. Per the germline V gene, CDR1 is MGHRA and CDR2 is YSYEKL. CDR3 DNA sequence: TGCGCCAGCAGCTCGCCGCACGGGCTGAGAGGCTACACCTTC. Translation: CASSSPHGLRGYTF.

To note about this clone: The junction departs from germline at one end; a sequencing error may be responsible. The J gene is TRBJ2-3, the V gene TRBV7-7; 7 bases fit TRBD1. Germline V gives CDR1 SSHAT, CDR2 FNYEAQ (reference sequence). CDR3 size: 16 residues. The CDR3 bases are TGTGCTAGCAGCTTAGGGACCGGGACAGCCTCAGATACGCAGTATTTT. As protein: CASSLGTGTASDTQYF.

The genes are TRBV5-6 and TRBJ1-2, with D possibly matching TRBD1 (5 bases). V lost 5 bases to trimming and J lost 2 bases, with 16 bases between them. The germline CDR1 and CDR2 sequences are SGHDT and YYEEEE. The CDR3 covers 15 residues. CDR3 coding DNA: TGTGCCAGCAGAGGGGCCGCACTCTCCAACTATGGCTACACCTTC. The encoded protein is CASRGAALSNYGYTF.

The rearrangement links TRBV4-1 to TRBJ1-1; D is unresolved. Germline V gene data show CDR1 as MGHRA and CDR2 as YSYEKL. This CDR3 spans 13 amino acids. Trimming cost V 4 bases and J 0 bases, with 6 bases left between them. In DNA, the CDR3 is TGCGCCAGCAGCCCGTTACTGAACACTGAAGCTTTCTTT. It translates to CASSPLLNTEAFF.

The chain joins TRBV2 to TRBJ2-1, with D tentatively TRBD1 (6 bases). Germline V gene lookup returns CDR1 SNHLY and CDR2 FYNNEI. The CDR3 contains 14 residues. V dropped 7 bases and J dropped 0 bases, with 10 bases sitting between them. The CDR3 DNA reads as TGTGCCAGCAAGCAGGACAGCTCCTACAATGAGCAGTTCTTC. Amino acids: CASKQDSSYNEQFF.

The rearrangement uses TRBV29-1 and TRBJ2-7; tentatively, D is TRBD2 (6 bases). CDR3 length: 13 residues. Germline V gene lookup returns CDR1 SQVTM and CDR2 ANQGSEA. Trimming shortened V by 4 bases and J by 3 bases, and 13 bases separated the two germline ends. The CDR3 sequence: CSVAPDYDYEQYF. The CDR3 DNA is TGCAGCGTTGCCCCGGACTACGACTACGAGCAGTACTTC.

The chain carries TRBV12-3 or TRBV12-4 and TRBJ1-1; weak D call: TRBD1 (5 bases). This CDR3 region has 13 residues. Trimming pared 6 bases from V and 6 bases from J, leaving 14 bases between. CDR3 in amino acids: CASRRDGKPEAFF. The CDR3 region has the DNA TGTGCCAGCAGGCGGGACGGGAAGCCTGAAGCTTTCTTT.

This clone was seen once. The chain is built from TRBV3-1 (or the pseudogene TRBV3-2) and TRBJ1-1; D might be TRBD1 (6 bases). Looked up from germline, CDR1 is LGHDT and CDR2 is YNNKEL (reference sequence). The CDR3 is 14 amino acids. V was pared by 2 bases and J by 5 bases, with 12 bases between. The CDR3 DNA reads TGTGCCAGCAGCCAATCCGGAGGGGGAACTGAAGCTTTCTTT. It codes for CASSQSGGGTEAFF.

CDR3 nucleotide sequence: TGTGCCAGCAGCCCTTCCCGCAGGCCAACTAATGAAAAACTGTTTTTT. Its protein product is CASSPSRRPTNEKLFF. The chain joins TRBV3-1 (or the pseudogene TRBV3-2) to TRBJ1-4; D is unresolved. This CDR3 is built from 16 residues. Per the germline V gene, CDR1 is LGHDT and CDR2 is YNNKEL (reference sequence). V was shortened by 4 bases and J by 0 bases, with 12 bases between the two germline ends.

V is TRBV28 and J is TRBJ2-6; TRBD2 agrees at 10 bases. The CDR3 extends over 19 amino acids. V shed 5 bases and J 0 bases; nucleotides not matched to a gene: 10. Germline V gene lookup returns CDR1 MDHEN and CDR2 SYDVKM. The CDR3 coding sequence is TGTGCCAGCAGTGAATCGGGACTAGCGCTTAGCTCTGGGGCCAACGTCCTGACTTTC. Residues: CASSESGLALSSGANVLTF.